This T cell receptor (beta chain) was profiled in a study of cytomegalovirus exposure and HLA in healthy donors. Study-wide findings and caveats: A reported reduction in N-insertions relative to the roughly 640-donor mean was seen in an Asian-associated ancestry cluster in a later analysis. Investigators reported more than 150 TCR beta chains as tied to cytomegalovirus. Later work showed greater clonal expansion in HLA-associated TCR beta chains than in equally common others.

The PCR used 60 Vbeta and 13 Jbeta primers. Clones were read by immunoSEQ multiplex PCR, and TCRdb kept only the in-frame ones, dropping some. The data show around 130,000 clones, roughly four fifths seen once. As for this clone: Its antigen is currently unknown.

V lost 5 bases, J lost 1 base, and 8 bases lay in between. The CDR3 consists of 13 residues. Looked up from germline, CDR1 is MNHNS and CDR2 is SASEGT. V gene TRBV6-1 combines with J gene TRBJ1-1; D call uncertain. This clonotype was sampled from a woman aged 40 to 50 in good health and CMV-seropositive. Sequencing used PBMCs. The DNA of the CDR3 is TGTGCCAGCAGTACCCGACAGAACACTGAAGCTTTCTTT. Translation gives CASSTRQNTEAFF.